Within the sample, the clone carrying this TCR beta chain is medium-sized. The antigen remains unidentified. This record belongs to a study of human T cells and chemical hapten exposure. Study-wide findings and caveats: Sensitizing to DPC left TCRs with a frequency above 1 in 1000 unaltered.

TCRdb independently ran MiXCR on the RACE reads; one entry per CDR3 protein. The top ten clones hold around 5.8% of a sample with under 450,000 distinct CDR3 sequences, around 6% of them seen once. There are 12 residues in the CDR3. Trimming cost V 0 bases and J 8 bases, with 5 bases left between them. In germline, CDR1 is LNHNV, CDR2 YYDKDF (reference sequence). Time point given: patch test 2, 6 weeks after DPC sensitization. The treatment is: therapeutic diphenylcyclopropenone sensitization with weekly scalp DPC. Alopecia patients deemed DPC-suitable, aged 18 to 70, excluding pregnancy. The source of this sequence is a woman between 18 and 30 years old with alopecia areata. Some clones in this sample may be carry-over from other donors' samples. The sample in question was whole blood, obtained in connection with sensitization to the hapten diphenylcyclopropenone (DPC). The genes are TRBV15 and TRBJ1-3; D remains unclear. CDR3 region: CATSRDPDTIYF. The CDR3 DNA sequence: TGTGCCACCAGCAGAGATCCAGACACCATATATTTT.